One sample yielded the 21 T cell receptor beta chains listed below, sequenced in a study of beta chain features in type 1 diabetes (dated 2018 in TCRdb). Results the study describes overall, beyond this receptor: In all four CD4+ subsets, TCRB CDR3 length was moderately but significantly shorter in type 1 diabetes patients.

The library was made by the immunoSEQ multiplex PCR assay. The entire isolated RNA was reverse transcribed using the High Capacity cDNA Reverse Transcription Kit, and thus expressed TCRB transcripts were sequenced. TCRdb re-hosts the immuneACCESS table, in-frame sequences only. Its copies lack some clones; in the studies checked, an unresolved V gene accounts for under half of them, and the cause for the rest is not known. Here the sample has about 160,000 clones; around 10% occur a single time. 0.5% of the sample is in the top ten clones. No antigen has been identified for these receptors. Sequenced: central memory CD4+ T cells from blood. The receptor source for this set is a man aged 30 to 45 with type 1 diabetes.

This clone has just a few counts. The rearrangement uses TRBV7-9 and TRBJ2-7; a weak D match, TRBD2 (5 bases). CDR1 is SEHNR, CDR2 FQNEAQ, per germline (reference sequence). The CDR3 totals 15 residues. With 7 bases removed from V and 6 bases from J, the gap between germline ends came to 22 bases. The chain's CDR3 is CASKPGEWSSSEQYF. In DNA form, the CDR3 reads TGTGCCAGCAAACCCGGGGAGTGGTCTTCGTCCGAGCAGTACTTC.

This clone appeared a few times. The gene calls are TRBV14 and TRBJ2-1; possible D gene TRBD1, 6 bases. The CDR3 spans 17 residues. The germline V gene encodes CDR1 SGHDN and CDR2 FVKESK. Trimming removed 4 bases from V and 3 bases from J, with 19 bases in between. CDR3 sequence (DNA): TGTGCCAGCAGCCTAGGGAGAGGCAGGGGCGACTACAATGAGCAGTTCTTC. It yields the protein CASSLGRGRGDYNEQFF.

This chain links TRBV4-2 with TRBJ1-4; 8 positions agree with TRBD1. The CDR3 sequence is 17 residues long. V lost 4 bases, J lost 8 bases, and 15 bases stayed unmatched. Germline V gene data show CDR1 as LGHNA and CDR2 as YNFKEQ. CDR3 nucleotides: TGTGCCAGCAGCCCAGAAGGACAGGGCTCGATTCTCGAAAAACTGTTTTTT. It yields the protein CASSPEGQGSILEKLFF.

The chain carries TRBV7-9 and TRBJ2-7; the D gene is possibly TRBD1 (6 bases). From germline, CDR1 is SEHNR and CDR2 FQNEAQ (reference sequence). V was cut by 2 bases and J by 4 bases, with 12 bases left in between. The CDR3 loop spans 14 amino acids. The CDR3 spells CASSLQGKGYEQYF. The CDR3, as DNA: TGTGCCAGCAGCTTACAGGGGAAGGGATACGAGCAGTACTTC.

A few counts support this clone. The genes are TRBV9 and TRBJ2-6; possibly TRBD1 for D (6 bases). Germline CDR1 is SGDLS and CDR2 is YYNGEE. CDR3 length: 15 residues. Trimming stripped 4 bases from V and 0 bases from J, with 8 bases between. The CDR3 sequence: CASSLDSSGANVLTF. In DNA form, the CDR3 reads TGTGCCAGCAGCCTGGACAGCTCTGGGGCCAACGTCCTGACTTTC. Looking up the rest from reference TRBV9 and TRBJ2-6 gives the full variable domain: DSGVTQTPKHLITATGQRVTLRCSPRSGDLSVYWYQQSLDQGLQFLIQYYNGEERAKGNILERFSAQQFPDLHSELNLSSLELGDSALYFCASSLDSSGANVLTFGAGSRLTVL.

This chain connects TRBV25-1 to TRBJ2-1; D might be TRBD1 (6 bases). This CDR3 is built from 17 residues. In germline, CDR1 is MGHDK, CDR2 SYGVNS. V lost 4 bases to trimming and J lost 2 bases, with 18 bases between them. The CDR3 region is CASSALPRDKAYNEQFF. Written as DNA, the CDR3 is TGTGCCAGCAGTGCTCTCCCCCGGGACAAGGCCTACAATGAGCAGTTCTTC.

The V and J genes are TRBV9 and TRBJ1-4; D perhaps matches TRBD1 (5 bases). There are 16 residues in the CDR3. V dropped 2 bases and J dropped 7 bases, with 18 bases sitting between them. Per the germline V gene, CDR1 is SGDLS and CDR2 is YYNGEE. The CDR3 nucleotides read TGTGCCAGCAGCGTTCACGGGACTCCGACTGGTGAAAAACTGTTTTTT. It encodes CASSVHGTPTGEKLFF.

This chain links TRBV11-2 with TRBJ2-1; 9 bases are a match to TRBD2. The V gene end was trimmed by 2 bases and the J gene end by 5 bases; junction bases not matched to a gene: 4. The CDR3 consists of 15 residues. From germline, CDR1 is SGHAT and CDR2 FQNNGV. DNA of the CDR3: TGTGCCAGCAGCTTACGCGGGAGGGTCAACAATGAGCAGTTCTTC. Translation: CASSLRGRVNNEQFF.

The rearrangement joins TRBV7-6 to TRBJ1-4, with D possibly matching TRBD1 (5 bases). Trimming left V 5 bases short and J 7 bases short, with 17 bases between. The length of the CDR3 is 15 residues. The germline V gene has CDR1 SGHVS and CDR2 FNYEAQ. CDR3: CASSPFGGAAEKLFF. In DNA, the CDR3 is TGTGCCAGCAGCCCGTTCGGAGGGGCGGCTGAAAAACTGTTTTTT.

Only a few counts were recorded for this clone. The V call is TRBV19, the J call TRBJ2-5; 11 positions agree with TRBD1. CDR3 length: 15 amino acids. V lost 4 bases to trimming and J lost 4 bases; unmatched junction nucleotides: 5. Germline-derived CDR1 and CDR2 are LNHDA and SQIVND (reference sequence). The CDR3 coding sequence is TGTGCCAGTAGTACGATTGGGACAGGGGGAGAGACCCAGTACTTC. It encodes CASSTIGTGGETQYF.

The genes are TRBV28 and TRBJ1-1; D possibly corresponds to TRBD1 (5 bases). CDR1 and CDR2 from the germline V gene are MDHEN and SYDVKM. This CDR3 comprises 11 residues. Trimming stripped 6 bases from V and 4 bases from J, with 6 bases between. CDR3 loop: CASRQVTEAFF. In nucleotides, the CDR3 is TGTGCCAGCAGACAGGTCACTGAAGCTTTCTTT. The whole variable domain, remainder taken from reference TRBV28 and TRBJ1-1, is DVKVTQSSRYLVKRTGEKVFLECVQDMDHENMFWYRQDPGLGLRLIYFSYDVKMKEKGDIPEGYSVSREKKERFSLILESASTNQTSMYLCASRQVTEAFFGQGTRLTVV.

This clone turned up a few times. The chain employs TRBV19 and TRBJ2-7; 9 nucleotides agree with TRBD1. This CDR3 spans 15 amino acids. The germline CDR1 and CDR2 sequences are LNHDA and SQIVND (reference sequence). V shed 4 bases, J shed 0 bases, and the junction held 4 bases outside the gene matches. The CDR3 region is CASSTGTGYSYEQYF. The CDR3 DNA sequence: TGTGCCAGTAGTACCGGGACAGGGTACTCCTACGAGCAGTACTTC.

This clone was observed a few times. The J gene is TRBJ1-5, the V gene TRBV2; 7 bases line up with TRBD1. Germline V gene sequence: CDR1 SNHLY, CDR2 FYNNEI. The CDR3 consists of 13 residues. V shed 7 bases and J 6 bases; nucleotides not matched to a gene: 6. CDR3 region: CASTRQGSQPQHF. CDR3 coding DNA: TGTGCCAGCACCAGACAGGGAAGTCAGCCCCAGCATTTT.

This clone turned up a few times. V gene TRBV25-1 combines with J gene TRBJ2-1; 8 positions agree with TRBD1. With V trimmed by 6 bases and J by 4 bases, 14 bases remained unmatched. The CDR3 is made up of 17 amino acids. CDR1 and CDR2 (germline): MGHDK, SYGVNS. The CDR3: CASSPPGGGFLYNEQFF. Written as DNA, the CDR3 is TGTGCCAGCAGCCCCCCAGGGGGCGGTTTCCTTTACAATGAGCAGTTCTTC.

The rearrangement links TRBV27 to TRBJ1-4; D unclear. V was clipped by 8 bases and J by 4 bases, with 14 bases between them. Germline V gives CDR1 MNHEY, CDR2 SMNVEV (reference sequence). The CDR3 runs 14 residues. The chain's CDR3 is CASASGNNNEKLFF. DNA of the CDR3: TGTGCCAGCGCGTCCGGGAATAATAATGAAAAACTGTTTTTT.

V gene TRBV19 combines with J gene TRBJ2-7; D is possibly TRBD1 (6 bases). V was pared by 3 bases and J by 3 bases, with 12 bases between. The CDR3 runs 14 residues. CDR1 is LNHDA, CDR2 SQIVND, per germline (reference sequence). The chain's CDR3 is CASSIPDRLYEQYF. In DNA, the CDR3 is TGTGCCAGTAGTATTCCTGACAGGCTCTACGAGCAGTACTTC. Combining the CDR3 with reference TRBV19 and TRBJ2-7 gives the whole variable domain DGGITQSPKYLFRKEGQNVTLSCEQNLNHDAMYWYRQDPGQGLRLIYYSQIVNDFQKGDIAEGYSVSREKKESFPLTVTSAQKNPTAFYLCASSIPDRLYEQYFGPGTRLTVT.

The sample holds a few counts of this clone. This chain uses TRBV29-1 with TRBJ2-3; D is undetermined. Trimming took off 3 bases at V and 0 bases at J, with 4 bases between the two ends. Germline V gives CDR1 SQVTM, CDR2 ANQGSEA. This CDR3 has 12 amino acids. CDR3 in DNA: TGCAGCGTTGAGCAGAGCACAGATACGCAGTATTTT. Protein product: CSVEQSTDTQYF.

This clone showed up just a few times. The rearrangement links TRBV7-9 to TRBJ2-2, with D possibly TRBD2 on 5 matching bases. The germline CDR1 and CDR2 sequences are SEHNR and FQNEAQ (reference sequence). V dropped 3 bases and J dropped 4 bases, with 15 bases sitting between them. The CDR3 runs to 16 residues. As DNA, the CDR3 is TGTGCCAGCAGCTTTAGTGGGAGCGGAATCACCGGGGAGCTGTTTTTT. It specifies CASSFSGSGITGELFF.

The J gene is TRBJ2-1, the V gene TRBV7-3, with D hard to call. The CDR3 has 15 amino acids. The V gene lost 2 bases and the J gene lost 0 bases, with 8 bases spanning the gap. Germline CDR1 and CDR2: SGHTA and FQGTGA. CDR3 sequence reads: CASSLSPSSYNEQFF. CDR3 DNA: TGTGCCAGCAGCTTATCCCCGAGCTCCTACAATGAGCAGTTCTTC. Full variable domain (remainder filled in from reference TRBV7-3 and TRBJ2-1): GAGVSQTPSNKVTEKGKYVELRCDPISGHTALYWYRQSLGQGPEFLIYFQGTGAADDSGLPNDRFFAVRPEGSVSTLKIQRTERGDSAVYLCASSLSPSSYNEQFFGPGTRLTVL.

This clone was picked up a small number of times. The CDR3 nucleotides read TGTGCCAGCAGTTTACTAGCGGGATTTTACAATGAGCAGTTCTTC. This codes for CASSLLAGFYNEQFF. J is TRBJ2-1 and V is TRBV14; TRBD2 matches at 10 bases. V shed 6 bases, J shed 4 bases, and the junction held 6 bases outside the gene matches. CDR1 and CDR2 from the germline V gene are SGHDN and FVKESK. This CDR3 spans 15 amino acids. Complete variable domain (other parts from reference TRBV14 and TRBJ2-1): EAGVTQFPSHSVIEKGQTVTLRCDPISGHDNLYWYRRVMGKEIKFLLHFVKESKQDESGMPNNRFLAERTGGTYSTLKVQPAELEDSGVYFCASSLLAGFYNEQFFGPGTRLTVL.

The chain is built from TRBV28 and TRBJ2-7; 15 bases fit TRBD2. J gave up 7 bases and V 5 bases, and 12 bases lay outside the gene matches. The germline gives CDR1 MDHEN, CDR2 SYDVKM. CDR3 length: 17 residues. CDR3 loop: CASSGGTSGRSRREQYF. CDR3 DNA: TGTGCCAGCAGTGGGGGGACTAGCGGGAGGTCCAGAAGGGAGCAGTACTTC. The entire variable domain, with the rest obtained from reference TRBV28 and TRBJ2-7, is as follows: DVKVTQSSRYLVKRTGEKVFLECVQDMDHENMFWYRQDPGLGLRLIYFSYDVKMKEKGDIPEGYSVSREKKERFSLILESASTNQTSMYLCASSGGTSGRSRREQYFGPGTRLTVT.